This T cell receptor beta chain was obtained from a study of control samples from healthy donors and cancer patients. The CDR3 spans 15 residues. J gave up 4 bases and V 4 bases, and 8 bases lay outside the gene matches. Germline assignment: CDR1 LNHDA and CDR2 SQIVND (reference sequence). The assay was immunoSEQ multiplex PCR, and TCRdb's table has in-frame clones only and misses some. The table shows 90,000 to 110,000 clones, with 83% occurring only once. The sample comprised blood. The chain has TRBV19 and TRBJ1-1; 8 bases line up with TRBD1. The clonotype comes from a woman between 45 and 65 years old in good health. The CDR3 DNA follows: TGTGCCAGTAGTAAGACAGGGGTGTGGGGCACTGAAGCTTTCTTT. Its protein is CASSKTGVWGTEAFF. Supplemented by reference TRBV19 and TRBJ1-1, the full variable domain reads DGGITQSPKYLFRKEGQNVTLSCEQNLNHDAMYWYRQDPGQGLRLIYYSQIVNDFQKGDIAEGYSVSREKKESFPLTVTSAQKNPTAFYLCASSKTGVWGTEAFFGQGTRLTVV.